This TCR beta chain was found in a study of blood T cells in healthy people across ages. The overall study: Template switching picked up about one barcoded beta molecule for each two T cells. Points from the study as a whole: Higher diversity and more naive CD4+ cells were features of long-lived donors, compared to aged donors. Per-million-T-cell TCR beta diversity fell roughly linearly with age.

As concerns this clonotype: Its antigen remains unknown. A clone one base away is much larger, so this may be a read error.

Using a J-beta primer mix together with a sample-barcoded 5' primer, a second PCR was run for roughly 6 to 12 cycles. A template-switch adaptor with 12 random nucleotides tagged each cDNA molecule. TCRdb analysed the 5' RACE reads with MiXCR anew, one entry per CDR3 protein. The sample lists about 780,000 distinct CDR3 sequences; more than 35% were seen once. Germline V lookup: CDR1 SGHTA, CDR2 FQGNSA. Trimming removed 3 bases from V and 6 bases from J; junction bases left unmatched: 1. CDR3 length equals 12 residues. This clonotype was sampled from a man older than 75 in good health. The sequenced sample consisted of blood. The chain employs TRBV7-2 and TRBJ1-2; 7 bases are shared with TRBD1. The CDR3 sequence: CASSFTGDGYTF. CDR3 in DNA: TGTGCCAGCAGCTTTACAGGGGATGGCTACACCTTC.